This note documents a single T cell receptor beta chain sequence. The source of the sample is a study of cytomegalovirus exposure and HLA in healthy donors. The ends were cut back, 2 bases at V and 2 bases at J, with 6 bases in the middle. CDR1 and CDR2 from the germline V gene are GTSNPN and SVGIG (reference sequence). The CDR3 consists of 12 residues. The PCR used 60 Vbeta and 13 Jbeta primers. The method was immunoSEQ multiplex PCR; TCRdb's version includes in-frame clones alone and lacks a portion of them. The sample has 110,000 to 150,000 clones; roughly 75% are singletons. Sequenced material: PBMCs. The chain employs TRBV30 and TRBJ2-5; unclear D gene. The clonotype originates from a man in his forties in good health and CMV-seropositive. CDR3 in DNA: TGTGCCTGGAGTCCAGAACAAGAGACCCAGTACTTC. The encoded protein is CAWSPEQETQYF.